A selection of T cell receptor beta chains follows, all from one sample in a study of cytomegalovirus exposure and HLA in healthy donors. Profiling relied on immunoSEQ multiplex PCR, and the TCRdb table lists in-frame clones only, not all of them. The sample consists of about 190,000 clones, around 81% of them appearing once. The sequencing sample was made of PBMCs. The source is a woman under 30 in good health and CMV-seropositive. The CDR3 runs from the conserved cysteine through the conserved F or W. A D gene is named only where the DNA matches it firmly. Not all rows give a size; the values are once, few, many and, for expanded clones, a class.

CDR3 protein	CDR3 DNA	clone size	J gene	D gene	V gene
CASRGASSYNSPLHF	TGTGCCAGTAGGGGGGCGAGCTCCTATAATTCACCCCTCCACTTT	NA	TRBJ1-6	NA	TRBV19
CASSLSFATNEKLFF	TGTGCCAGCAGCCTATCCTTTGCAACTAATGAAAAACTGTTTTTT	NA	TRBJ1-4	NA	TRBV6-5
CASSESGETQYF	TGTGCCAGCAGTGAATCGGGAGAGACCCAGTACTTC	NA	TRBJ2-5	NA	TRBV2
CASSLGGQGRSPLHF	TGCGCCAGCAGCTTGGGGGGACAGGGGAGGTCACCCCTCCACTTT	few	TRBJ1-6	TRBD1	TRBV5-1
CASSFALSEQFF	TGTGCCAGCAGCTTTGCCCTCAGTGAGCAGTTCTTC	NA	TRBJ2-1	NA	TRBV7-2
CASRQGGNSPLHF	TGTGCCAGCAGACAGGGAGGGAATTCACCCCTCCACTTT	NA	TRBJ1-6	NA	TRBV6-6
CASSTGTMPGLF	TGTGCCAGCAGCACGGGGACTATGCCTGGGCTCTTC	NA	TRBJ2-1	TRBD2	TRBV7-9
CASSMTGLVETQYF	TGTGCCAGTAGTATGACAGGGTTAGTGGAGACCCAGTACTTC	NA	TRBJ2-5	TRBD1	TRBV19
CASSPGQGLFAFF	TGTGCCAGCAGCCCGGGACAGGGTCTTTTTGCTTTCTTT	NA	TRBJ1-1	TRBD1	TRBV11-3
CASSNGQGPNNYGYTF	TGTGCCAGCAGCAATGGACAGGGGCCAAATAACTATGGCTACACCTTC	NA	TRBJ1-2	NA	TRBV21-1
CASSSWTGGIGANVLTF	TGTGCCAGCAGCTCCTGGACAGGGGGCATTGGGGCCAACGTCCTGACTTTC	NA	TRBJ2-6	TRBD1	TRBV13
CASSLALTSDTQYF	TGCGCCAGCAGCTTGGCCTTGACATCAGATACGCAGTATTTT	NA	TRBJ2-3	NA	TRBV5-1
CASSPRVGGYTF	TGTGCCAGCAGCCCTCGGGTTGGGGGCTACACCTTC	NA	TRBJ1-2	NA	TRBV7-2
CASSFGTSSYNSPLHF	TGTGCCAGCAGCTTTGGCACCAGCTCCTATAATTCACCCCTCCACTTT	once	TRBJ1-6	NA	TRBV14
CASSWTGKLFF	TGTGCCAGCAGTTGGACAGGCAAACTGTTTTTT	NA	TRBJ1-4	TRBD1	TRBV2
CASSSGGQKSNTF	TGTGCCAGCAGTTCCGGAGGACAGAAGTCAAACACCTTC	NA	TRBJ1-2	NA	TRBV28
CASSLDTIDRGYTF	TGTGCCAGCAGCTTAGATACTATTGACCGCGGCTACACCTTC	NA	TRBJ1-2	NA	TRBV9
CASSQPPLSGNTIYF	TGCGCCAGCAGCCAACCTCCACTCTCTGGAAACACCATATATTTT	NA	TRBJ1-3	NA	TRBV4-1
CAGSDRGFGELFF	TGTGCCGGCTCGGACAGGGGGTTCGGGGAGCTGTTTTTT	NA	TRBJ2-2	TRBD1	TRBV2
CASSQVLTAPYEQYF	TGCGCCAGCAGCCAAGTTTTAACAGCACCCTACGAGCAGTACTTC	NA	TRBJ2-7	NA	TRBV4-1
CASSFRDEGRRNTIYF	TGTGCCAGCAGCTTCCGGGACGAAGGGAGGCGAAACACCATATATTTT	NA	TRBJ1-3	NA	TRBV5-6
CATSRDLSGGADTQYF	TGTGCCACCAGCAGAGACCTTAGCGGGGGGGCAGATACGCAGTATTTT	NA	TRBJ2-3	TRBD2	TRBV15
CASSPGYPRDEQFF	TGTGCCAGCAGTCCAGGGTACCCACGCGATGAGCAGTTCTTC	once	TRBJ2-1	NA	TRBV6-5
CASSSNRGAIPKYGYTF	TGTGCCAGCAGCTCCAACAGGGGGGCCATTCCAAAATATGGCTACACCTTC	NA	TRBJ1-2	TRBD1	TRBV7-7
CASSEAMYGYTF	TGTGCCAGCAGTGAGGCCATGTATGGCTACACCTTC	NA	TRBJ1-2	NA	TRBV2
CASSLGTSETDTQYF	TGTGCCAGCAGCTTGGGGACTAGCGAAACAGATACGCAGTATTTT	NA	TRBJ2-3	TRBD2	TRBV5-6
CATSRDGGSIYGYTF	TGTGCCACCAGCAGAGATGGCGGCTCCATTTATGGCTACACCTTC	NA	TRBJ1-2	NA	TRBV15
CASSLADSSGNTIYF	TGTGCCAGCAGCTTAGCGGACTCCTCTGGAAACACCATATATTTT	NA	TRBJ1-3	NA	TRBV7-8
CASSSGNRFYEQYF	TGTGCCAGCAGTTCAGGGAACAGATTCTACGAGCAGTACTTC	NA	TRBJ2-7	NA	TRBV25-1
CASSPAGSTYGYTF	TGTGCCAGTAGTCCCGCGGGCTCCACATATGGCTACACCTTC	NA	TRBJ1-2	NA	TRBV19
CASSWGNGGVGEQFF	TGTGCCAGCAGCTGGGGTAACGGGGGAGTGGGTGAGCAGTTCTTC	NA	TRBJ2-1	NA	TRBV5-6
CASSETWGLKGEQYF	TGTGCCAGCAGTGAAACGTGGGGACTCAAGGGGGAGCAGTACTTC	NA	TRBJ2-7	NA	TRBV2
CASSLSGGTDTQYF	TGTGCCAGCAGCTTGAGCGGGGGGACGGATACGCAGTATTTT	once	TRBJ2-3	TRBD2	TRBV7-7
CASSSGQSYGYTF	TGTGCCAGCAGCTCGGGACAGTCGTATGGCTACACCTTC	NA	TRBJ1-2	TRBD1	TRBV13
CASSQDGQPNGQPQHF	TGTGCCAGCAGCCAGGACGGACAGCCCAATGGACAGCCCCAGCATTTT	NA	TRBJ1-5	NA	TRBV4-2
CASSLYGGNSPLHF	TGTGCCAGTAGTCTGTACGGGGGGAATTCACCCCTCCACTTT	NA	TRBJ1-6	NA	TRBV19